Listed here is a single T cell receptor beta chain. Its matching antigen is unknown. The sample is drawn from a study of beta chain features in type 1 diabetes. In the study overall: In age, gender and cell yields, patients were similar to healthy donors.

The isolated RNA, all of it, was reverse transcribed, so expressed TCRB transcripts were what got sequenced. Profiled with immunoSEQ multiplex PCR; TCRdb holds only in-frame clones, not every one. The table has about 220,000 clones, about 11% seen once. The ends were cut back, 7 bases at V and 2 bases at J, with 15 bases in the middle. The length of the CDR3 is 16 residues. CDR1 and CDR2 from the germline V gene are SNHLY and FYNNEI. Broader study findings: Within the patient group, naive, central memory and Treg TCRB repertoires appeared more similar to each other than within healthy donors. In cDNA sequencing, cells with high TCR expression could be over-represented. Resolution of whether HLA type affects TCRB rearrangement was not achieved here.

Sequenced material: central memory CD4+ T cells from blood. The sequence derives from a man aged 18 to 29 in good health. V and J are TRBV2 and TRBJ2-6; D remains unclear. This chain's CDR3 is CASTSFPAAGANVLTF. In DNA form, the CDR3 reads TGTGCCAGCACCTCATTCCCGGCTGCTGGGGCCAACGTCCTGACTTTC.